This TCR beta chain was identified during a study of blood T cell repertoires in COVID-19. The CDR3 totals 13 residues. Germline V gene data show CDR1 as SNHLY and CDR2 as FYNNEI. The V end lost 3 bases, the J end lost 4 bases, and 9 bases lay between the germline ends. Data came from immunoSEQ multiplex PCR; TCRdb stores just in-frame clones and leaves some out. Of around 200,000 clones in the sample, about 88% were seen once. The TCR originated in a man aged 35-49 years with active or convalescent COVID-19. The specimen sequenced was peripheral blood. The V and J genes are TRBV2 and TRBJ1-1; D uncertain. The CDR3, as DNA: TGTGCCAGCAGTGACGCGGTAGGCACTGAAGCTTTCTTT. Translation: CASSDAVGTEAFF.